Shown below are 8 T cell receptor beta chains from a single sample sequenced in a study of vaccination effects on CD4 cells after COVID-19. Antigen specificity for these receptors is unknown. The data were produced by immunoSEQ multiplex PCR, yet TCRdb's version contains in-frame clones alone and is incomplete. This table holds tens of thousands of clones, roughly 73% found once. Antigen-specific CD4+ T cells were expanded with viral peptide pools in the ViraFEST assay before sequencing. Researchers isolated CD4+ T cells once less than 13 days of culture had elapsed. The source was CD4+ T cells from PBMCs cultured with HCoV-229E spike peptides, collected before COVID-19 vaccination. Receptor source: a human donor who received a COVID-19 vaccine.

The gene calls are TRBV9 and TRBJ1-3; 7 bases agree with TRBD1. This CDR3 region has 15 residues. Germline-derived CDR1 and CDR2 are SGDLS and YYNGEE. After removal of 1 base from V and 6 bases from J, the junction contained 7 bases not matched to a gene. CDR3 DNA: TGTGCCAGCAGCGTAAGAGGGGGCTGGGAAAACACCATATATTTT. It codes for CASSVRGGWENTIYF.

This clone showed up just a few times. The chain links TRBV12-3 or TRBV12-4 to TRBJ1-1; D call uncertain. V gave up 5 bases and J gave up 1 base, with 8 bases separating them. The CDR3 length is 13 residues. CDR3 nucleotide sequence: TGTGCCAGCAGTGTCACACAGAACACTGAAGCTTTCTTT. Protein product: CASSVTQNTEAFF.

This clone has a handful of counts. The chain links TRBV4-1 to TRBJ2-2, with a possible D match to TRBD1 (6 bases). The CDR3 has 16 amino acids. Between the trimmed V and J ends, which lost 6 bases and 2 bases, there was a span of 16 bases. Per the germline V gene, CDR1 is MGHRA and CDR2 is YSYEKL. Here the CDR3 DNA reads TGCGCCAGCAGACACATGACAGGACCCAACACCGGGGAGCTGTTTTTT. Translating it yields CASRHMTGPNTGELFF.

The V and J genes are TRBV6-1 and TRBJ2-7; TRBD2 matches 11 bases. V dropped 2 bases and J dropped 5; count of bases not matched to a gene: 5. The CDR3 is 15 residues long. In germline, CDR1 is MNHNS, CDR2 SASEGT. In DNA, the CDR3 is TGTGCCAGCAGTGAACGGGGACTAGCGGTCGACGAGCAGTACTTC. Translation: CASSERGLAVDEQYF.

The CDR3 loop reads CASSPRGLWDSEQYF. For the CDR3, the DNA is TGTGCCAGCTCACCACGGGGGCTTTGGGATAGCGAGCAGTACTTC. This chain links TRBV18 with TRBJ2-7; possible D gene TRBD1, 6 bases. V lost 1 base and J 6 bases, leaving 16 bases between the germline ends. Per the germline V gene, CDR1 is KGHSH and CDR2 is LQKENI. The CDR3 has 15 residues. The full variable domain, rest sourced from reference TRBV18 and TRBJ2-7, is NAGVMQNPRHLVRRRGQEARLRCSPMKGHSHVYWYRQLPEEGLKFMVYLQKENIIDESGMPKERFSAEFPKEGPSILRIQQVVRGDSAAYFCASSPRGLWDSEQYFGPGTRLTVT.

The V call is TRBV4-1, the J call TRBJ2-1, with TRBD2 identical over 9 bases. Unmatched junction bases numbered 9, after V lost 2 bases and J lost 10 bases. CDR3 length equals 15 residues. Germline values: CDR1 MGHRA, CDR2 YSYEKL. CDR3 residues: CASSQLGRGGREQFF. As DNA, the CDR3 is TGCGCCAGCAGCCAACTCGGGCGGGGGGGCAGAGAGCAGTTCTTC.

The chain is built from TRBV7-7 and TRBJ1-2, with a possible D match to TRBD1 (5 bases). Germline V gene data show CDR1 as SSHAT and CDR2 as FNYEAQ (reference sequence). The CDR3 has 12 residues. The CDR3: CVIRRGFRGYTF. In nucleotides, the CDR3 is TGTGTTATACGGCGGGGCTTTCGTGGCTACACCTTC. Supplemented by reference TRBV7-7 and TRBJ1-2, the full variable domain reads GAGVSQSPRYKVTKRGQDVTLRCDPISSHATLYWYQQALGQGPEFLTYFNYEAQPDKSGLPSDRFSAERPEGSISTLTIQRTEQRDSAMYRCVIRRGFRGYTFGSGTRLTVV.

V is TRBV6-5 and J is TRBJ1-5; a weak D match, TRBD1 (6 bases). Between the trimmed V and J ends, which lost 2 bases and 3 bases, there was a span of 11 bases. The CDR3 loop spans 15 amino acids. Germline loops: CDR1 MNHEY, CDR2 SVGAGI. Here the CDR3 DNA reads TGTGCCAGCAGTTACGGGGGACAACCCAATCAGCCCCAGCATTTT. Translation: CASSYGGQPNQPQHF.